This T cell receptor beta chain was documented in a study of blood T cell repertoires in COVID-19 (dated by TCRdb to the early 2020s). For the study in its entirety: Collaborator samples came from the United States, Italy and Spain and covered acute and convalescent phases of COVID-19. The prospective study material was composed of cDNA or gDNA derived from T cells, B-cell-depleted T cells, or PBMCs. Subjects who had been exposed to COVID-19, were actively infected with it, or had recovered from it provided the deeply sampled blood TCRbeta repertoires that made up the dataset. A freely available public database, intended as a resource for researchers studying the immune response to SARS-CoV-2, is where the repertoires were released. The samples were drawn from two sources: the first 160 participants of the ongoing ImmuneRACE study, and 1,200 or so subjects contributed by 6 global collaborators. The sample metadata nearly always contained a de-identified subject ID, COVID-19 status, age in years and sex. Where available, HLA class I and class II types were taken from metadata supplied by the sample provider and were not determined by assay-based typing.

The V end gives up 4 bases and the J end 7 bases, leaving 7 bases in the junction not matched to a gene. Reading the germline V gene gives CDR1 SGHRS and CDR2 YFSETQ. From cysteine to phenylalanine, the CDR3 is 14 amino acids long. Left in the record is the CDR3 DNA by itself, 42 bases read in frame from the first base. The collaborating institutions used their own protocols to collect whole blood in K2EDTA tubes. Collaborator samples were shipped for TCRbeta analysis as frozen whole blood, isolated PBMCs, or DNA extracted from either sample type. A note on this clone: No antigen is known for it. No much larger clone is present one base from it, and per-base qualities are unavailable.

The immunoSEQ Assay, a bias-controlled multiplex PCR, was used to amplify TCRbeta CDR3 regions from genomic DNA. For the original study's pipeline: Nucleated cell counts per sample were estimated from amplification of reference gene primers within the assay. Sequence reads were collapsed and filtered to measure the absolute abundance of every unique TCRbeta CDR3 rearrangement. Productive Simpson clonality was computed per sample as the square root of Simpson's diversity index over productive rearrangements. In TCRdb, the immuneACCESS table is reduced to in-frame sequences with V and J assigned. These tables do not hold every clone; where another copy was compared, an unresolved V gene accounts for under half, and the others remain unexplained. The DNA gave D and trimming, while V, J and clone size come from that table. The sample profile shows 52,000 or so clones; around nine tenths of them were found once. About 25% of the sample goes to the ten largest clones.

Paper-wide results and their limitations: How much clinical and demographic metadata was included differed by source and by participant, and the metadata was provided uncurated.

The sequenced sample was peripheral blood. The V and J genes are TRBV5-1 and TRBJ2-2; TRBD1 fits 7 bases in the junction. The TCR sequence derives from a human donor in a cohort sampled during active COVID-19. The CDR3 corresponds to CASSPQTGLGELFF. Here is the DNA: TGCGCCAGCAGCCCGCAGACAGGGCTCGGGGAGCTGTTTTTT.